These 28 T cell receptor beta chains came from one sample sequenced in a study of cytomegalovirus exposure and HLA in healthy donors. PCR employed 60 Vbeta and 13 Jbeta primers. Measured with immunoSEQ multiplex PCR; TCRdb has only the in-frame clones, and not every one. Of some 140,000 clones detected, about four fifths appear once; the ten largest clones hold 3% to 4%. The sequenced material came from PBMCs. The receptors stem from a female donor in good health and CMV-seronegative.

This clone was picked up many times. This rearrangement joins TRBV5-6 to TRBJ2-2; TRBD2 is a possible D gene (6 bases). The CDR3 loop spans 15 amino acids. Germline CDR1 and CDR2: SGHDT and YYEEEE. V lost 4 bases, J lost 7 bases, and 17 bases lay in between. For the CDR3, the DNA is TGTGCCAGCAGCCGGGGGACCGCGGACGGCGGGGAGCTGTTTTTT. Its protein product is CASSRGTADGGELFF.

The chain links TRBV28 to TRBJ1-5; 9 bases agree with TRBD1. In germline, CDR1 is MDHEN, CDR2 SYDVKM. V lost 5 bases to trimming and J lost 9 bases; unmatched junction nucleotides: 8. The CDR3 contains 14 residues. The CDR3 sequence: CASSLRQGGLPQHF. CDR3 DNA sequence: TGTGCCAGCAGTCTCCGACAGGGGGGTCTGCCCCAGCATTTT.

This chain uses TRBV9 with TRBJ2-7, with TRBD2 matching 8 bases. From germline, CDR1 is SGDLS and CDR2 YYNGEE. J lost 4 bases, V lost 3 bases, and 9 bases had no gene match. The CDR3 is made up of 15 amino acids. The CDR3 loop is CASSGSGTRGYEQYF. CDR3 in DNA: TGTGCCAGCAGCGGGTCCGGGACTAGAGGTTACGAGCAGTACTTC.

This rearrangement joins TRBV30 to TRBJ1-3; D remains unclear. The CDR3 extends over 13 amino acids. V lost 0 bases and J lost 4, with 7 bases in between. Germline V gives CDR1 GTSNPN, CDR2 SVGIG (reference sequence). The CDR3 sequence is CAWSVSRGNTIYF. As DNA, the CDR3 is TGTGCCTGGAGTGTATCCAGGGGAAACACCATATATTTT.

This clone was counted a few times. V gene TRBV5-6 combines with J gene TRBJ2-6, with 12 bases that match TRBD1. The J segment lost 3 bases and the V segment lost 2 bases, leaving 3 bases of the junction unmatched. This CDR3 spans 17 amino acids. Germline V gene data show CDR1 as SGHDT and CDR2 as YYEEEE. In DNA form, the CDR3 reads TGTGCCAGCAGCTTTGGGACAGGGGGCTATGGGGCCAACGTCCTGACTTTC. This encodes CASSFGTGGYGANVLTF.

The chain has TRBV11-3 and TRBJ2-2; 7 nucleotides agree with TRBD1. Germline trimming cut 4 bases from V and 4 bases from J; bases unmatched to any gene: 3. Germline CDR1 reads SGHNT; CDR2 reads YENEEA. The CDR3 runs to 14 residues. The CDR3 protein is CASSSRTGTGELFF. As DNA, the CDR3 is TGTGCCAGCAGCTCTCGGACAGGCACCGGGGAGCTGTTTTTT. Full variable domain (remainder filled in from reference TRBV11-3 and TRBJ2-2): EAGVVQSPRYKIIEKKQPVAFWCNPISGHNTLYWYLQNLGQGPELLIRYENEEAVDDSQLPKDRFSAERLKGVDSTLKIQPAELGDSAVYLCASSSRTGTGELFFGEGSRLTVL.

The V and J genes are TRBV9 and TRBJ2-2; 7 nucleotides align to TRBD1. The CDR3 runs 15 residues. Trimming removed 4 bases from V and 5 bases from J; junction bases left unmatched: 8. Germline V gene sequence: CDR1 SGDLS, CDR2 YYNGEE. For the CDR3, the DNA is TGTGCCAGCAGCCGAGGGGGCGTGATGACCGGGGAGCTGTTTTTT. Translated: CASSRGGVMTGELFF.

The chain joins TRBV14 to TRBJ2-3; tentatively, D is TRBD1 (6 bases). The germline CDR1 and CDR2 sequences are SGHDN and FVKESK. The CDR3 totals 14 residues. V dropped 1 base and J dropped 6 bases, with 11 bases sitting between them. The CDR3 DNA sequence: TGTGCCAGCAGCCAAGGATGGCAGGGGGATACGCAGTATTTT. Translation: CASSQGWQGDTQYF.

The J gene is TRBJ2-5, the V gene TRBV29-1, with 9 positions matching TRBD2. The CDR3 sequence is 12 residues long. Per germline, CDR1 SQVTM and CDR2 ANQGSEA. CDR3 sequence (DNA): TGCGCCCTGGGGGCGGGAGGGGAGACCCAGTACTTC. As protein: CALGAGGETQYF.

This clone was seen only once. The V and J genes are TRBV6-6 and TRBJ2-2; TRBD1 matches at 8 bases. The germline CDR1 and CDR2 sequences are MNHNY and SVGAGI (reference sequence). The CDR3 totals 15 residues. Germline trimming cut 4 bases from V and 5 bases from J; bases unmatched to any gene: 6. Here the CDR3 DNA reads TGTGCCAGCAGTTCCCAGGGGGCGCGTACCGGGGAGCTGTTTTTT. It codes for CASSSQGARTGELFF.

The V call is TRBV27, the J call TRBJ2-7, with 8 bases that match TRBD2. The J segment lost 5 bases and the V segment lost 8 bases, leaving 14 bases of the junction unmatched. The CDR3 loop spans 15 amino acids. Germline loops: CDR1 MNHEY, CDR2 SMNVEV (reference sequence). The CDR3 DNA reads TGTGCCAGCGGACGGGCGGGAGGAGACGTGAACGAGCAGTACTTC. Its protein is CASGRAGGDVNEQYF.

The chain links TRBV2 to TRBJ1-1, with TRBD1 matching over 11 bases. This CDR3 has 14 amino acids. V lost 4 bases and J lost 7; bases outside the gene matches: 5. Germline CDR1 and CDR2: SNHLY and FYNNEI. CDR3 bases: TGTGCCAGCAGTGGAGGGACAGGGGGGGTTGAAGCTTTCTTT. This sequence encodes CASSGGTGGVEAFF. The entire variable domain, with the rest obtained from reference TRBV2 and TRBJ1-1, is as follows: EPEVTQTPSHQVTQMGQEVILRCVPISNHLYFYWYRQILGQKVEFLVSFYNNEISEKSEIFDDQFSVERPDGSNFTLKIRSTKLEDSAMYFCASSGGTGGVEAFFGQGTRLTVV.

The rearrangement uses TRBV30 and TRBJ2-7, with TRBD2 as a possible D gene (6 bases). Looked up from germline, CDR1 is GTSNPN and CDR2 is SVGIG (reference sequence). The CDR3 extends over 12 amino acids. V was cut by 5 bases and J by 6 bases, with 14 bases left in between. Written as DNA, the CDR3 is TGTGCCTGGCCGGGCCCCGGGGGCGAGCAGTACTTC. Protein sequence: CAWPGPGGEQYF.

The chain couples TRBV7-9 to TRBJ2-1; a possible D gene is TRBD2 (6 bases). Deletions cut 7 bases from V and 15 bases from J, with 28 bases between. Germline CDR1 reads SEHNR; CDR2 reads FQNEAQ (reference sequence). The CDR3 totals 15 residues. DNA of the CDR3: TGTGCCAGCATCCCGACCGGGACTTCGGGTGAAAGGTGGTTCTTC. Encoded protein: CASIPTGTSGERWFF.

The chain uses TRBV21-1 and TRBJ2-5; the table gives TRBD1 as D, unverified against the DNA. TRBV21-1 is designated a pseudogene. This CDR3 has 15 residues. In DNA, the CDR3 is TGTGCCAGCAGCAGATCGGACAGGGTGGGAGAGACCCAGTACTTC. As protein: CASSRSDRVGETQYF.

This sequence joins TRBV6-5 and TRBJ2-5, with 7 bases matching TRBD2. The CDR3 is made up of 13 amino acids. V dropped 8 bases and J dropped 5; count of bases not matched to a gene: 8. CDR1 is MNHEY, CDR2 SVGAGI, per germline. The chain's CDR3 is CASEGGTGETQYF. The CDR3 coding sequence is TGTGCCAGCGAGGGAGGGACGGGCGAGACCCAGTACTTC.

V is TRBV7-3 and J is TRBJ2-3; TRBD2 is a possible D gene (6 bases). The CDR3 sequence is 15 residues long. Germline V gene data show CDR1 as SGHTA and CDR2 as FQGTGA. The V end lost 3 bases, the J end lost 4 bases, and 14 bases lay between the germline ends. CDR3 sequence reads: CASSFVRGTADTQYF. The CDR3 DNA reads as TGTGCCAGCAGCTTTGTTCGGGGGACCGCAGATACGCAGTATTTT.

The V and J genes are TRBV5-6 and TRBJ2-7; no clear D. The CDR3 sequence is 15 residues long. The V end lost 1 base, the J end lost 3 bases, and 14 bases lay between the germline ends. Germline-derived CDR1 and CDR2 are SGHDT and YYEEEE. The CDR3 DNA sequence: TGTGCCAGCAGCTTGAACGCCGCATCTAACTACGAGCAGTACTTC. Protein: CASSLNAASNYEQYF. Drawing the rest from reference TRBV5-6 and TRBJ2-7, the complete variable domain is DAGVTQSPTHLIKTRGQQVTLRCSPKSGHDTVSWYQQALGQGPQFIFQYYEEEERQRGNFPDRFSGHQFPNYSSELNVNALLLGDSALYLCASSLNAASNYEQYFGPGTRLTVT.

The chain couples TRBV9 to TRBJ2-7; 9 bases agree with TRBD2. Trimming cost V 0 bases and J 4 bases; bases outside gene matches: 5. CDR3 length equals 15 residues. Germline V gene data show CDR1 as SGDLS and CDR2 as YYNGEE. The CDR3 reads CASSVEGAGGYEQYF. In nucleotides, the CDR3 is TGTGCCAGCAGCGTAGAGGGAGCGGGAGGTTACGAGCAGTACTTC.

The V call is TRBV28, the J call TRBJ1-1, with D unclear. The CDR3 loop spans 12 amino acids. Germline V gene sequence: CDR1 MDHEN, CDR2 SYDVKM. V lost 8 bases and J lost 1, with 8 bases in between. The chain's CDR3 is CASGEQNTEAFF. Written as DNA, the CDR3 is TGTGCCAGCGGTGAACAGAACACTGAAGCTTTCTTT.

The chain has TRBV15 and TRBJ2-7; 8 bases align to TRBD2. CDR1 LNHNV and CDR2 YYDKDF come from the germline V gene (reference sequence). The CDR3 is 15 amino acids. J lost 2 bases, V lost 1 base, and 4 bases had no gene match. CDR3 sequence (DNA): TGTGCCACCAGCAGAGGACAGCGGGAGACCTACGAGCAGTACTTC. Protein sequence: CATSRGQRETYEQYF.

The V gene is TRBV12-5, the J gene TRBJ2-3, with D hard to call. Trimming left V 0 bases short and J 5 bases short, with 6 bases between. Looked up from germline, CDR1 is LGHNT and CDR2 is FRNRAP. This CDR3 region has 13 residues. Here the CDR3 reads CASGLVRVDTQYF. Written as DNA, the CDR3 is TGTGCTAGTGGTTTGGTACGGGTAGATACGCAGTATTTT. Full variable domain (outside the CDR3, taken from reference TRBV12-5 and TRBJ2-3): DARVTQTPRHKVTEMGQEVTMRCQPILGHNTVFWYRQTMMQGLELLAYFRNRAPLDDSGMPKDRFSAEMPDATLATLKIQPSEPRDSAVYFCASGLVRVDTQYFGPGTRLTVL.

This clone was recorded once. V and J are TRBV19 and TRBJ2-3, with D tentatively TRBD1 (5 bases). The V gene's germline CDR1 is LNHDA and CDR2 SQIVND (reference sequence). CDR3 size: 11 residues. Trimming took 3 bases from V and 10 from J, leaving 8 bases between them. Here the CDR3 DNA reads TGTGCCAGTAGTATTGGGGCGGCGCAGTATTTT. This codes for CASSIGAAQYF.

The genes are TRBV6-5 and TRBJ2-3; weak D call: TRBD2 (5 bases). Germline V gene lookup returns CDR1 MNHEY and CDR2 SVGAGI. V was cut by 6 bases and J by 4 bases, with 17 bases left in between. The CDR3 is made up of 15 amino acids. Here the CDR3 reads CASSPPGGLPDTQYF. Here the CDR3 DNA reads TGTGCCAGCAGCCCCCCGGGCGGGCTCCCAGATACGCAGTATTTT.

This clone occurred a few times. The V and J genes are TRBV5-1 and TRBJ2-2; TRBD1 might be the D (5 bases). The germline CDR1 and CDR2 sequences are SGHRS and YFSETQ. V lost 0 bases, J lost 7 bases, and 19 bases lay in between. CDR3 length: 17 residues. The CDR3 sequence: CASSLGVGHGESGELFF. CDR3 DNA: TGCGCCAGCAGCTTGGGAGTAGGACACGGTGAGAGCGGGGAGCTGTTTTTT.

This chain connects TRBV28 to TRBJ1-3; maybe TRBD1 (6 bases). Germline values: CDR1 MDHEN, CDR2 SYDVKM. CDR3 size: 14 residues. The ends were cut back, 2 bases at V and 9 bases at J, with 14 bases in the middle. The DNA of the CDR3 is TGTGCCAGCAGTTTAATCACAGGGACCAGCACCATATATTTT. Its translation: CASSLITGTSTIYF.

This clone was counted only a few times. This CDR3 reads CASRVDRSQETQYF. CDR3 sequence (DNA): TGTGCCAGCAGGGTGGACAGATCTCAAGAGACCCAGTACTTC. The chain joins TRBV2 to TRBJ2-5; maybe TRBD1 (6 bases). This CDR3 contains 14 residues. Trimming removed 6 bases from V and 2 bases from J, with 13 bases in between. CDR1 SNHLY and CDR2 FYNNEI come from the germline V gene.

This clone has a handful of counts. This rearrangement joins TRBV7-2 to TRBJ1-6; 7 positions match TRBD1. CDR3 length: 15 amino acids. Per the germline V gene, CDR1 is SGHTA and CDR2 is FQGNSA. V trimming: 2 bases; J trimming: 4 bases; junction bases outside the gene matches: 2. CDR3 region: CASSLRTGYNSPLHF. The CDR3, as DNA: TGTGCCAGCAGCTTAAGGACAGGTTATAATTCACCCCTCCACTTT.